This section outlines one T cell receptor beta chain sequence together with its context. Authors' data handling: Scientists estimated how many nucleated cells there were by amplifying reference gene primers. Repertoires were generated with immunoSEQ multiplex PCR, while TCRdb's copy carries only in-frame clones and drops some. The DNA was the basis for D and trimming; V, J and clone size are from that table. The sample records about 190,000 clones, around 83% being singletons. This sample stems from a study of blood T cell repertoires in COVID-19. Study as a whole: Recovered Cohort 3 donors showed two negative PCRs, clearance, or symptom resolution.

Those enrolled, adults aged 18 to 89 years, came from some 25 US areas. Clinical history reported by participants formed the basis on which cohorts were assigned. Unmatched junction bases numbered 6, after V lost 6 bases and J lost 3 bases. From germline, CDR1 is SQVTM and CDR2 ANQGSEA. The CDR3 is 13 residues long. The origin of this receptor is a woman between 40 and 55 years old in a cohort exposed to, infected with or recovered from COVID-19 (not recorded which). V is TRBV29-1 and J is TRBJ2-3, with 7 bases matching TRBD1. The sequenced material came from PBMCs or T cells enriched from blood (not recorded which). CDR3 amino acids: CSVVRDSTDTQYF. In DNA, the CDR3 is TGCAGCGTGGTGAGGGACAGTACAGATACGCAGTATTTT.